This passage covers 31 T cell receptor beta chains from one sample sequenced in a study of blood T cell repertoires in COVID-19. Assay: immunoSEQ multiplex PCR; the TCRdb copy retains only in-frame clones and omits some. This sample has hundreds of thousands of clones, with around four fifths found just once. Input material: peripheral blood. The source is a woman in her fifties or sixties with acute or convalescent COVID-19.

The DNA for the CDR3 is TGTGCCATTGGACAGGGGGCAATTGAAAAACTGTTTTTT. As protein: CAIGQGAIEKLFF. This chain joins TRBV24-1 and TRBJ1-4; 11 positions match TRBD1. This CDR3 is built from 13 residues. Per the germline V gene, CDR1 is KGHDR and CDR2 is SFDVKD. V was pared by 11 bases and J by 7 bases, with 5 bases of the junction left unmatched.

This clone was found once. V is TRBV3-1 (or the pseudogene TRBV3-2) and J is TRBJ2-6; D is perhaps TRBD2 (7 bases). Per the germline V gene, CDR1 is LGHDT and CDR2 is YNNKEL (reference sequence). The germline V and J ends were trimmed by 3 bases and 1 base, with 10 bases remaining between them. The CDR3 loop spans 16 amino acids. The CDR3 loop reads CASSQGRGSGANVLTF. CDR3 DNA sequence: TGTGCCAGCAGCCAGGGGAGGGGGTCTGGGGCCAACGTCCTGACTTTC.

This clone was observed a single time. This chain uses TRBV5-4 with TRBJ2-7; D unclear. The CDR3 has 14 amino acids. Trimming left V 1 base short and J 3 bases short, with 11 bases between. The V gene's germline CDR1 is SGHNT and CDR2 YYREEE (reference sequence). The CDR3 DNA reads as TGTGCCAGCAGCTTGTGGGCCATCAACTACGAGCAGTACTTC. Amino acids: CASSLWAINYEQYF.

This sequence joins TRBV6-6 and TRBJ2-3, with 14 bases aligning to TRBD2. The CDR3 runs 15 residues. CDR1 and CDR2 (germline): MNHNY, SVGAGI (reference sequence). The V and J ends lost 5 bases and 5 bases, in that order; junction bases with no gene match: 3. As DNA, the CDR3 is TGTGCCAGCAGTACCGGGACTAGCGGGGGAGATACGCAGTATTTT. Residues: CASSTGTSGGDTQYF.

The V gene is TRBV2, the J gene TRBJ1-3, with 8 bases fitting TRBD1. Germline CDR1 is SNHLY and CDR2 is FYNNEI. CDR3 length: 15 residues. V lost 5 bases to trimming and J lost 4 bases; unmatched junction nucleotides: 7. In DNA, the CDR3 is TGTGCCAGCAGTTTGACAGGGGTGAAAGGAAACACCATATATTTT. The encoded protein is CASSLTGVKGNTIYF.

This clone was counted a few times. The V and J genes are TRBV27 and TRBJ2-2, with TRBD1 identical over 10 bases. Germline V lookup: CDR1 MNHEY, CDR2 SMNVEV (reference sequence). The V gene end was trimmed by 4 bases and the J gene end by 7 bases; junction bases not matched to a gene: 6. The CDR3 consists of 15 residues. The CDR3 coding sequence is TGTGCCAGCAGTTCCCGACAGGGGGCCGGCGGGGAGCTGTTTTTT. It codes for CASSSRQGAGGELFF.

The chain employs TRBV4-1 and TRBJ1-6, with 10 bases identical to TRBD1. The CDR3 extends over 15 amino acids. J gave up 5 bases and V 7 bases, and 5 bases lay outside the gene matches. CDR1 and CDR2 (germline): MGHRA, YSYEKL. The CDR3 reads CASTRDRGNNSPLHF. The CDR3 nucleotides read TGCGCCAGCACCCGGGACAGGGGAAATAATTCACCCCTCCACTTT.

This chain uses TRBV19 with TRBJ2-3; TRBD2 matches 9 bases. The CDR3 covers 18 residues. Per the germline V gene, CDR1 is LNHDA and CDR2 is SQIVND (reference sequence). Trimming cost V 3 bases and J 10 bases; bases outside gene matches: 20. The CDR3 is CASSIHLRWREGPTAQYF. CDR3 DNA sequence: TGTGCCAGTAGTATCCACCTTAGGTGGCGGGAGGGCCCGACGGCGCAGTATTTT.

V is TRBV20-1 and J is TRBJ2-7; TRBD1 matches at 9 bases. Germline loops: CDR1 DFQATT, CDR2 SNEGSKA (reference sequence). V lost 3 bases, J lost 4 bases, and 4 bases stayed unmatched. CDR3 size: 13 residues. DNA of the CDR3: TGCAGTGCTAGTGGGACAGGGAAATACGAGCAGTACTTC. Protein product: CSASGTGKYEQYF.

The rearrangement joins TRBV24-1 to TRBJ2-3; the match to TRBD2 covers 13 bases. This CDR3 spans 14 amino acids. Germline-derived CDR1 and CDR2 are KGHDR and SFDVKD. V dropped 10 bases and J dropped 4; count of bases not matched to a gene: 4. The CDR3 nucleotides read TGTGCCACAAGGACTAGCGGGGGCGCAGATACGCAGTATTTT. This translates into CATRTSGGADTQYF.

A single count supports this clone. CDR3 in DNA: TGTGCCACCAGTGATTCGCGAGTGTACAATGAGCAGTTCTTC. This translates into CATSDSRVYNEQFF. The gene calls are TRBV24-1 and TRBJ2-1; D gene unclear. Germline V CDR1 and CDR2: KGHDR, SFDVKD. With 2 bases removed from V and 4 bases from J, the gap between germline ends came to 8 bases. The CDR3 has 14 residues.

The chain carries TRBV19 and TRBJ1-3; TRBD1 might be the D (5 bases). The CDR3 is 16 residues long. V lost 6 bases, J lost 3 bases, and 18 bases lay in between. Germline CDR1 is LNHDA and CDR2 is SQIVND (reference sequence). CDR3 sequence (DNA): TGTGCCAGTAGGACCCCTGGGGCAGATCTTGGAAACACCATATATTTT. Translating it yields CASRTPGADLGNTIYF.

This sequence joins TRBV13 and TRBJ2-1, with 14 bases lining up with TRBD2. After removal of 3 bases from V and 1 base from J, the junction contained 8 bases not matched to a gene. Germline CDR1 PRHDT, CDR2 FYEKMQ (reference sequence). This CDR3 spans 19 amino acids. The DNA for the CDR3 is TGTGCCAGCAGCTTGACTAGCGGGAGGGTGGGGGGTTCCTACAATGAGCAGTTCTTC. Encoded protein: CASSLTSGRVGGSYNEQFF.

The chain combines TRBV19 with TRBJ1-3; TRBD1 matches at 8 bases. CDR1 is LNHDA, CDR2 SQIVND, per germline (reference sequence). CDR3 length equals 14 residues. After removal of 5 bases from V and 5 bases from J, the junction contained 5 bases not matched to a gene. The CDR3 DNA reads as TGTGCCAGTAGTCCTCGGGACAGGAGAAACACCATATATTTT. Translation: CASSPRDRRNTIYF.

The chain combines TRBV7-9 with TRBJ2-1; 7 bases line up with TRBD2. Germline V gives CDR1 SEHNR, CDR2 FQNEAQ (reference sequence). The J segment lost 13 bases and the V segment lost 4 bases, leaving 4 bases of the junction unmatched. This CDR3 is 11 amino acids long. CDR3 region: CASSSGRVQFF. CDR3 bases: TGTGCCAGCAGCTCGGGGAGGGTTCAGTTCTTC.

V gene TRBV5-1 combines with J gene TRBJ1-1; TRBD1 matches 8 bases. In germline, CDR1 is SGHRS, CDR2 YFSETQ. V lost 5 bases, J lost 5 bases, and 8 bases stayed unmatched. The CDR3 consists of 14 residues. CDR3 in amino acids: CASRVQGAHTEAFF. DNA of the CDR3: TGCGCCAGCAGAGTCCAGGGGGCGCATACTGAAGCTTTCTTT.

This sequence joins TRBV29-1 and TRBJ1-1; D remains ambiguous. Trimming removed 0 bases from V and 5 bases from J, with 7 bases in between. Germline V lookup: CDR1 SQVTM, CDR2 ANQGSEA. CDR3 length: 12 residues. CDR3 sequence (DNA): TGCAGCGTTGAAGACAGTGAAACTGAAGCTTTCTTT. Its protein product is CSVEDSETEAFF.

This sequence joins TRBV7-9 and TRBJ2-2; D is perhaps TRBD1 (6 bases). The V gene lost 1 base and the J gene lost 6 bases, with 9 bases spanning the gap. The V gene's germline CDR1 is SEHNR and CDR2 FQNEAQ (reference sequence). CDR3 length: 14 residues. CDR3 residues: CASSLVGAPGELFF. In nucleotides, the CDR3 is TGTGCCAGCAGCTTAGTGGGGGCCCCCGGGGAGCTGTTTTTT.

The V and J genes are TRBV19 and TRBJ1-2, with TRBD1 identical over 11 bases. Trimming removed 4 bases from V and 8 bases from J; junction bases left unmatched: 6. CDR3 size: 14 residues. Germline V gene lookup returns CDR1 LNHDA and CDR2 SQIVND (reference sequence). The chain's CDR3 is CASSKDRGQKGYTF. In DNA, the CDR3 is TGTGCCAGTAGTAAGGACAGGGGGCAGAAAGGCTACACCTTC.

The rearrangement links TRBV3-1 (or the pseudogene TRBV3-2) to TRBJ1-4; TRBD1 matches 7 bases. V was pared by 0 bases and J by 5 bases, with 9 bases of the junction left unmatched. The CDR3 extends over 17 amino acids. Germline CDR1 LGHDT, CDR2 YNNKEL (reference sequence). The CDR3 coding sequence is TGTGCCAGCAGCCAAGACAAGGGGGCTAGTAGGAATGAAAAACTGTTTTTT. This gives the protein CASSQDKGASRNEKLFF.

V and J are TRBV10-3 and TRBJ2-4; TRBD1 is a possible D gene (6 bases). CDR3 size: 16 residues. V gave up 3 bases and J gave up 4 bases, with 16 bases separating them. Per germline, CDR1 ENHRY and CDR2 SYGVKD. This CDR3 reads CAISDSDRQGKNIQYF. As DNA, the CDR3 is TGTGCCATCAGTGACTCGGACCGCCAGGGGAAAAACATTCAGTACTTC.

The CDR3 DNA reads as TGTGCCAGCAGCTTGGACAGGGGATCTGGGGCCAACGTCCTGACTTTC. It is translated as CASSLDRGSGANVLTF. V gene TRBV5-6 combines with J gene TRBJ2-6; the match to TRBD1 covers 7 bases. CDR1 SGHDT and CDR2 YYEEEE come from the germline V gene. V shed 0 bases and J 1 base; nucleotides not matched to a gene: 1. CDR3 length: 16 residues. Full variable domain (remainder filled in from reference TRBV5-6 and TRBJ2-6): DAGVTQSPTHLIKTRGQQVTLRCSPKSGHDTVSWYQQALGQGPQFIFQYYEEEERQRGNFPDRFSGHQFPNYSSELNVNALLLGDSALYLCASSLDRGSGANVLTFGAGSRLTVL.

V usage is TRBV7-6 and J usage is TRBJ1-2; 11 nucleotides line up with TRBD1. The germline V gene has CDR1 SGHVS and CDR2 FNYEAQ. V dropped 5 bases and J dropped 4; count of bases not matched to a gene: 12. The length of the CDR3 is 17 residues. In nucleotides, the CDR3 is TGTGCCAGCAGCCAGACGGACAGGGGGCTCTTCGGCTATGGCTACACCTTC. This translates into CASSQTDRGLFGYGYTF.

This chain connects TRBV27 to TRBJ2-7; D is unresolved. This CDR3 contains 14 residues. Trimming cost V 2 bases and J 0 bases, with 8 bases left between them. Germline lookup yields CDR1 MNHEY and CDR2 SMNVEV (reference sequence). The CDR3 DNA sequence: TGTGCCAGCAGTTTAGGGCAGAACTCCTACGAGCAGTACTTC. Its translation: CASSLGQNSYEQYF.

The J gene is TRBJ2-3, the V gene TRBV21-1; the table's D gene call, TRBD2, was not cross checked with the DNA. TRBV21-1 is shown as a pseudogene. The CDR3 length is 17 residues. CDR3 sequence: CASSKIPPSRSTDTQYF. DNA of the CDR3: TGTGCCAGCAGCAAAATCCCCCCGAGTCGGTCAACAGATACGCAGTATTTT.

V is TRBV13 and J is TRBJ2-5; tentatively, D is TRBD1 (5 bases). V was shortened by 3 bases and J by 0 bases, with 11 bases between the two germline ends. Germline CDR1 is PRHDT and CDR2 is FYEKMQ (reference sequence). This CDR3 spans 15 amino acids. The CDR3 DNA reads TGTGCCAGCAGCTTGTACAGGCGTCACCAAGAGACCCAGTACTTC. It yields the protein CASSLYRRHQETQYF. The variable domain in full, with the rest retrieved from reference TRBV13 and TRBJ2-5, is AAGVIQSPRHLIKEKRETATLKCYPIPRHDTVYWYQQGPGQDPQFLISFYEKMQSDKGSIPDRFSAQQFSDYHSELNMSSLELGDSALYFCASSLYRRHQETQYFGPGTRLLVL.

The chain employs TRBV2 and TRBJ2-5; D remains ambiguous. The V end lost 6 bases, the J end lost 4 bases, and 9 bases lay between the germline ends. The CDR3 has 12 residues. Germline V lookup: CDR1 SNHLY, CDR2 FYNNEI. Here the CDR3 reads CASRMSVETQYF. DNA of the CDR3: TGTGCCAGCAGAATGAGCGTAGAGACCCAGTACTTC.

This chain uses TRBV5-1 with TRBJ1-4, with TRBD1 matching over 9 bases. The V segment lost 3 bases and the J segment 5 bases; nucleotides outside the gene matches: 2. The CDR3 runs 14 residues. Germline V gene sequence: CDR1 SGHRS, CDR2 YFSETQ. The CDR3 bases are TGCGCCAGCAGCTCCGGGACAGGGAATGAAAAACTGTTTTTT. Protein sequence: CASSSGTGNEKLFF.

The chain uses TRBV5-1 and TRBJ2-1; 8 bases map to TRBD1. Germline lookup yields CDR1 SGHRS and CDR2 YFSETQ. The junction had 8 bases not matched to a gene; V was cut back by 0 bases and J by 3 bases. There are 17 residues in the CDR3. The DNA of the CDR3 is TGCGCCAGCAGCTTGGGGCCCCAGGGGGCAAGCTACAATGAGCAGTTCTTC. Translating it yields CASSLGPQGASYNEQFF. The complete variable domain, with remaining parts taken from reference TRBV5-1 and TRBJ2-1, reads KAGVTQTPRYLIKTRGQQVTLSCSPISGHRSVSWYQQTPGQGLQFLFEYFSETQRNKGNFPGRFSGRQFSNSRSEMNVSTLELGDSALYLCASSLGPQGASYNEQFFGPGTRLTVL.

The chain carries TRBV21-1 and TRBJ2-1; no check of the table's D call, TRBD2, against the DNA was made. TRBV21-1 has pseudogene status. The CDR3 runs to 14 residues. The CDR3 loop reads CASSAFSSYNEQFF. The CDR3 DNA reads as TGTGCCAGCAGCGCCTTTAGCTCCTACAATGAGCAGTTCTTC.

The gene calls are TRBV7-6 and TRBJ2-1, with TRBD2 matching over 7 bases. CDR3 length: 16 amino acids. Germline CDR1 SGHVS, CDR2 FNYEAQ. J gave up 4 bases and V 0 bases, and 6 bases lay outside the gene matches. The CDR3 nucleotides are TGTGCCAGCAGCTTAGCGCACGGGACTAATTACAATGAGCAGTTCTTC. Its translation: CASSLAHGTNYNEQFF. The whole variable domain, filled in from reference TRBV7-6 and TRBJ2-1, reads GAGVSQSPRYKVTKRGQDVALRCDPISGHVSLYWYRQALGQGPEFLTYFNYEAQQDKSGLPNDRFSAERPEGSISTLTIQRTEQRDSAMYRCASSLAHGTNYNEQFFGPGTRLTVL.